Included here is one TCR beta chain sequence, with context. Its target is unknown. The data were taken from a study of CD8 T cells in Susac syndrome. The authors reverse transcribed roughly 0.45 to 1 ug RNA with random hexamers. MiXCR was run by TCRdb on the immunoSEQ multiplex PCR reads, yielding one entry per CDR3 protein. The sample holds about 130,000 distinct CDR3 sequences, over 85% seen once. Sequencing of TCR beta was carried out in blood CD8+ and CD4+ T cells. Patients with Susac syndrome met diagnostic criteria defined recently for definite or probable disease. TEMRA cells were FACS-enriched, and CD8+ and CD4+ T cells were isolated negatively. Study observations and caveats: Total CD8+ and CD8+ TEMRA repertoires contained 15 to 20 and five Susac-specific public clones, respectively.

This CDR3 is 18 amino acids long. From germline, CDR1 is LGHNA and CDR2 YNFKEQ. Germline trimming cut 1 base from V and 3 bases from J; bases unmatched to any gene: 12. The sequence came from a human donor with Susac syndrome. The V call is TRBV4-2, the J call TRBJ2-7, with 10 bases lining up with TRBD1. Sequencing input: CD8+ T cells from PBMCs. The CDR3 DNA sequence: TGTGCCAGCAGCCAAGGTGAGGCCGGGACAGGGGTCTACTACGAGCAGTACTTC. The encoded protein is CASSQGEAGTGVYYEQYF.